This T cell receptor beta chain was sequenced in a study of prognosis after radiotherapy for stage I lung cancer. On the study more broadly: Recruiting of stage I non-small cell lung cancer patients into the study occurred between April 2018 and early 2019. Stereotactic body radiotherapy was given without concurrent therapy in all patients. Among the patients, a few developed distant metastases after radiotherapy at a median of roughly seven months, and approximately 15 showed no significant progression.

CDR3 of TCR beta was amplified from genomic DNA via a two-round multiplex PCR. First-round PCR employed TRBV- and TRBJ-specific primers for each gene. One entry per CDR3 protein, called by TCRdb with MiXCR from the multiplex PCR reads. The sample shows 11,000 to 15,000 distinct CDR3 sequences, about 27% of them seen only once. Overall study results and limits: Patients who had metastases reportedly showed TRBV and TRBJ gene usage that varied from that of patients who did not.

As concerns this clonotype: Its cognate antigen is unknown. Since a much larger clone is just one base distant, this may be a read error.

The CDR3 consists of 14 residues. CDR1 is SQVTM, CDR2 ANQGSEA, per germline. Between the trimmed V and J ends, which lost 7 bases and 7 bases, there was a span of 20 bases. The receptor's source is a donor aged 50 or older with non-small cell lung cancer. This specimen was PBMCs, taken before or after stereotactic body radiation therapy (not recorded which). This chain links TRBV29-1 with TRBJ2-4; D is possibly TRBD2 (6 bases). Here the CDR3 reads CSESDRAGTNIQYF. In DNA form, the CDR3 reads TGCAGCGAATCCGACCGGGCGGGGACTAACATTCAGTACTTC.